What follows are 31 T cell receptor beta chains derived from one specimen sequenced in a study of human T cells and chemical hapten exposure. TCRdb ran MiXCR on the RACE reads and lists one entry per CDR3 protein. Of under 40,000 distinct CDR3 sequences in the sample, around 10% were seen once. Regarding time point: pre-sensitization, week 0. Regarding treatment: therapeutic diphenylcyclopropenone sensitization with weekly scalp DPC. Total RNA came from unfractionated whole blood. Sequenced material: whole blood, taken in connection with sensitization to the hapten diphenylcyclopropenone (DPC). The receptors were sampled from a woman aged 40-49 years with alopecia areata. Some clones in this sample may be carry-over from other donors' samples.

This clonotype has just a few counts. This chain uses TRBV5-6 with TRBJ2-1; tentative D call: TRBD2 (6 bases). Looked up from germline, CDR1 is SGHDT and CDR2 is YYEEEE. V lost 4 bases and J lost 1, with 15 bases in between. This CDR3 is built from 16 residues. The CDR3: CASSPGRELSYNEQFF. The CDR3, as DNA: TGTGCCAGCAGCCCGGGACGGGAGTTGTCCTACAATGAGCAGTTCTTC.

This chain connects TRBV30 to TRBJ1-3, with unresolved D. This CDR3 region has 15 residues. The ends were cut back, 0 bases at V and 0 bases at J, with 9 bases in the middle. Germline CDR1 GTSNPN, CDR2 SVGIG (reference sequence). The CDR3 coding sequence is TGTGCCTGGAGTGTACTGCCGAACTCTGGAAACACCATATATTTT. Amino acid sequence: CAWSVLPNSGNTIYF.

This clonotype has ten or more counts. The rearrangement links TRBV18 to TRBJ2-7, with 9 bases identical to TRBD1. Germline CDR1 KGHSH, CDR2 LQKENI. This CDR3 has 14 residues. The V gene end was trimmed by 6 bases and the J gene end by 5 bases; junction bases not matched to a gene: 8. The CDR3 here is CASSPRTGDDEQYF. The CDR3 DNA follows: TGTGCCAGCTCCCCGCGGACAGGGGACGACGAGCAGTACTTC.

This clonotype was detected many times. V gene TRBV2 combines with J gene TRBJ2-5, with a tentative D call TRBD2 (5 bases). Germline CDR1 is SNHLY and CDR2 is FYNNEI. The CDR3 is 14 amino acids. With 6 bases removed from V and 1 base from J, the gap between germline ends came to 12 bases. In DNA, the CDR3 is TGTGCCAGCAGCCAAAGGAGCGGCCAAGAGACCCAGTACTTC. Protein sequence: CASSQRSGQETQYF.

At least ten counts were recorded for this clonotype. The chain employs TRBV7-9 and TRBJ1-1; 7 nucleotides agree with TRBD1. V lost 3 bases to trimming and J lost 4 bases; unmatched junction nucleotides: 8. CDR1 is SEHNR and CDR2 is FQNEAQ in the germline V gene (reference sequence). There are 15 residues in the CDR3. The CDR3: CASSFLTGVSTEAFF. CDR3 DNA: TGTGCCAGCAGCTTCCTCACAGGGGTGAGCACTGAAGCTTTCTTT.

This clonotype was seen at least ten times. The chain links TRBV4-3 to TRBJ2-3; D gene ambiguous. This CDR3 is built from 16 residues. CDR1 and CDR2 (germline): LGHNA, YSLEER. Between the trimmed V and J ends, which lost 0 bases and 1 base, there was a span of 11 bases. This CDR3 is CASSQEASPGTDTQYF. Written as DNA, the CDR3 is TGCGCCAGCAGCCAAGAGGCGAGCCCAGGCACAGATACGCAGTATTTT.

Here the CDR3 reads CASSPRDRLYTEAFF. The CDR3 coding sequence is TGTGCCAGCAGCCCCAGGGACAGACTATACACTGAAGCTTTCTTT. V and J are TRBV7-9 and TRBJ1-1, with 7 bases fitting TRBD1. This CDR3 is built from 15 residues. CDR1 and CDR2 (germline): SEHNR, FQNEAQ (reference sequence). Unmatched junction bases numbered 9, after V lost 5 bases and J lost 3 bases.

This clonotype came up many times. The CDR3 spells CSATHGLANEQFF. The CDR3, as DNA: TGCAGTGCTACGCACGGACTAGCGAATGAGCAGTTCTTC. The chain couples TRBV20-1 to TRBJ2-1, with 9 bases fitting TRBD2. The CDR3 totals 13 residues. J gave up 7 bases and V 4 bases, and 5 bases lay outside the gene matches. Germline CDR1 DFQATT, CDR2 SNEGSKA (reference sequence).

This sequence joins TRBV2 and TRBJ1-1; D gene uncertain. The CDR3 contains 12 residues. Trimming shortened V by 6 bases and J by 7 bases, and 12 bases separated the two germline ends. In germline, CDR1 is SNHLY, CDR2 FYNNEI. The chain's CDR3 is CASSPGPSEAFF. For the CDR3, the DNA is TGTGCCAGCAGCCCTGGCCCGAGTGAAGCTTTCTTT. Complete variable domain (other parts from reference TRBV2 and TRBJ1-1): EPEVTQTPSHQVTQMGQEVILRCVPISNHLYFYWYRQILGQKVEFLVSFYNNEISEKSEIFDDQFSVERPDGSNFTLKIRSTKLEDSAMYFCASSPGPSEAFFGQGTRLTVV.

This clonotype was counted only a few times. The chain joins TRBV10-3 to TRBJ2-4; 8 bases align to TRBD2. The trim removed 0 bases at V and 4 bases at J, leaving 5 bases unmatched. The CDR3 length is 16 residues. CDR1 is ENHRY, CDR2 SYGVKD, per germline. CDR3 coding DNA: TGTGCCATCAGTGAGTCTGACCCGGGAGGGAAAAACATTCAGTACTTC. Its protein product is CAISESDPGGKNIQYF.

The chain couples TRBV12-3 or TRBV12-4 to TRBJ2-5; 11 bases map to TRBD1. The trim removed 5 bases at V and 5 bases at J, leaving 7 bases unmatched. This CDR3 has 15 residues. This CDR3 reads CASSLGQGAWETQYF. The CDR3 DNA sequence: TGTGCCAGCAGTCTCGGACAGGGGGCTTGGGAGACCCAGTACTTC.

With respect to this clonotype: A read error may be the cause here, since a much bigger clone is one base away. Lacking the conserved final phenylalanine or tryptophan, this CDR3 likely reflects a read error. This chain uses TRBV4-3 with TRBJ2-5; D unclear. The CDR3 has 14 residues. Germline CDR1 is LGHNA and CDR2 is YSLEER. The V end lost 3 bases, the J end lost 4 bases, and 12 bases lay between the germline ends. The CDR3 DNA is TGCGCCAGCAGCCACTCCCTAGGTGCAGAGACCCAGTACTCC. Translating it yields CASSHSLGAETQYS.

At least ten counts were recorded for this clonotype. The CDR3 loop reads CAWSATGHDEQYF. CDR3 nucleotides: TGTGCCTGGAGTGCGACAGGGCACGACGAGCAGTACTTC. The chain carries TRBV30 and TRBJ2-7; TRBD1 agrees at 7 bases. In germline, CDR1 is GTSNPN, CDR2 SVGIG (reference sequence). V shed 1 base, J shed 5 bases, and the junction held 5 bases outside the gene matches. The CDR3 length is 13 residues.

This chain connects TRBV29-1 to TRBJ1-1; the D is unclear. Looked up from germline, CDR1 is SQVTM and CDR2 is ANQGSEA. The CDR3 covers 11 residues. V shed 4 bases and J shed 4 bases, with 7 bases lying between them. The CDR3 nucleotides read TGCAGCGTTGTTTTGGGCACTGAAGCTTTCTTT. This translates into CSVVLGTEAFF.

This clonotype occurred many times. In DNA form, the CDR3 reads TGTGCCAGCAGGCAACCCCAAGAGACCCAGTACTTC. Translation: CASRQPQETQYF. The chain employs TRBV28 and TRBJ2-5; no definite D call. The CDR3 sequence is 12 residues long. V dropped 6 bases and J dropped 1 base, with 6 bases sitting between them. Germline assignment: CDR1 MDHEN and CDR2 SYDVKM. The whole variable domain, remainder taken from reference TRBV28 and TRBJ2-5, is DVKVTQSSRYLVKRTGEKVFLECVQDMDHENMFWYRQDPGLGLRLIYFSYDVKMKEKGDIPEGYSVSREKKERFSLILESASTNQTSMYLCASRQPQETQYFGPGTRLLVL.

This clonotype was detected ten times or more. The junction departs from germline at one end; a sequencing error may be responsible. The V gene is TRBV20-1, the J gene TRBJ2-3; TRBD2 might be the D (5 bases). Germline CDR1 DFQATT, CDR2 SNEGSKA (reference sequence). This CDR3 comprises 18 residues. CDR3 sequence reads: CSATSGSVARSYTYTQYF. The CDR3 DNA is TGCAGTGCAACAAGTGGTAGCGTGGCGCGGTCCTACACATATACGCAGTATTTT.

This clonotype showed up many times. The chain employs TRBV5-5 and TRBJ2-3; D gene unclear. V lost 2 bases, J lost 3 bases, and 7 bases lay in between. From germline, CDR1 is SGHKS and CDR2 YYEKEE (reference sequence). CDR3 length: 13 amino acids. CDR3 loop: CASSFFTTDTQYF. The CDR3 coding sequence is TGTGCCAGCAGCTTTTTTACAACAGATACGCAGTATTTT.

This clonotype was counted ten times or more. The chain combines TRBV11-3 with TRBJ2-2; TRBD2 matches 8 bases. CDR1 and CDR2 from the germline V gene are SGHNT and YENEEA. This CDR3 has 15 residues. Trimming removed 2 bases from V and 3 bases from J; junction bases left unmatched: 2. CDR3 loop: CASSLRAGDTGELFF. Written as DNA, the CDR3 is TGTGCCAGCAGCTTACGAGCGGGGGACACCGGGGAGCTGTTTTTT.

There are many counts of this clonotype. The rearrangement uses TRBV10-3 and TRBJ1-1; TRBD1 matches 7 bases. CDR1 is ENHRY and CDR2 is SYGVKD in the germline V gene. This CDR3 spans 15 amino acids. The trim removed 7 bases at V and 8 bases at J, leaving 16 bases unmatched. In nucleotides, the CDR3 is TGTGCCATCACCCGGACCGGCACAGGGGCCGAAGAAGCTTTCTTT. Translated: CAITRTGTGAEEAFF.

The table lists this clonotype with many counts. The rearrangement links TRBV11-2 to TRBJ2-7; D is perhaps TRBD1 (5 bases). V lost 4 bases and J lost 2, with 12 bases in between. Germline CDR1 reads SGHAT; CDR2 reads FQNNGV. There are 14 residues in the CDR3. In DNA form, the CDR3 reads TGTGCCAGCAGCTCCGACAGACTCGCCTACGAGCAGTACTTC. Translation gives CASSSDRLAYEQYF.

The chain has TRBV7-8 and TRBJ2-2, with 12 bases fitting TRBD2. V shed 3 bases, J shed 6 bases, and the junction held 8 bases outside the gene matches. Germline CDR1 is SGHVS and CDR2 is FQNEAQ. The CDR3 is 17 amino acids. The CDR3 is CASSFDTGLAGAGELFF. The CDR3 DNA reads as TGTGCCAGCAGCTTCGACACGGGACTAGCGGGCGCCGGGGAGCTGTTTTTT. Complete variable domain (other parts from reference TRBV7-8 and TRBJ2-2): GAGVSQSPRYKVAKRGQDVALRCDPISGHVSLFWYQQALGQGPEFLTYFQNEAQLDKSGLPSDRFFAERPEGSVSTLKIQRTQQEDSAVYLCASSFDTGLAGAGELFFGEGSRLTVL.

CDR3 amino acids: CASSFGGASTDTQYF. The CDR3 nucleotides read TGTGCCAGCAGCTTCGGCGGGGCAAGCACAGATACGCAGTATTTT. The chain carries TRBV11-2 and TRBJ2-3; a weak D match, TRBD2 (6 bases). CDR3 length equals 15 residues. Trimming removed 3 bases at V and 0 bases at J, with 10 bases between. Germline CDR1 is SGHAT and CDR2 is FQNNGV. Together with reference TRBV11-2 and TRBJ2-3, the CDR3 gives the full variable domain: EAGVAQSPRYKIIEKRQSVAFWCNPISGHATLYWYQQILGQGPKLLIQFQNNGVVDDSQLPKDRFSAERLKGVDSTLKIQPAKLEDSAVYLCASSFGGASTDTQYFGPGTRLTVL.

This clonotype was counted many times. J is TRBJ2-7 and V is TRBV6-2 or TRBV6-3; D not certain. The CDR3 is 13 amino acids. V lost 6 bases and J 13 bases, leaving 22 bases between the germline ends. Germline CDR1 reads MNHEY; CDR2 reads SVGEGT. This CDR3 is CASRTVLTELLYF. DNA for the CDR3: TGTGCCAGCAGAACAGTATTAACGGAGTTACTCTACTTC.

Notes on this clonotype: No DNA is shown, since the ends of the CDR3 on it are uncertain; the CDR3 is the one TCRdb lists. The chain uses TRBV28 and TRBJ2-7; TRBD1 reflects the table's D call only, with no check against the DNA. CDR1 and CDR2 (germline): MDHEN, SYDVKM. Ends included, the CDR3 has 9 residues. CDR3 protein: CAEGGYACF.

In this sample, this clonotype turned up many times. The chain employs TRBV29-1 and TRBJ2-4; D might be TRBD2 (6 bases). The V end was cut by 6 bases, the J end by 13 bases, with 22 bases between. CDR3 length equals 13 residues. The germline V gene encodes CDR1 SQVTM and CDR2 ANQGSEA. The CDR3 DNA follows: TGCAGCGTCGCCGCCGGGACCCAGGGAGGCCAGTACTTC. Its translation is CSVAAGTQGGQYF.

In its sample, this clonotype was seen many times. The rearrangement joins TRBV20-1 to TRBJ2-2; possibly TRBD1 for D (5 bases). V was clipped by 3 bases and J by 0 bases, with 11 bases between them. The germline CDR1 and CDR2 sequences are DFQATT and SNEGSKA (reference sequence). CDR3 length: 15 amino acids. DNA for the CDR3: TGCAGTGCTAGGCGGCAGGGCTCGAACACCGGGGAGCTGTTTTTT. As protein: CSARRQGSNTGELFF.

This clonotype appeared many times. The V call is TRBV29-1, the J call TRBJ2-3; 8 nucleotides line up with TRBD2. CDR1 is SQVTM, CDR2 ANQGSEA, per germline. The CDR3 is 17 amino acids. With V trimmed by 1 base and J by 2 bases, 11 bases remained unmatched. The CDR3 loop reads CSVEAPGSGGHTDTQYF. The CDR3 bases are TGCAGCGTTGAAGCTCCCGGGAGCGGGGGCCACACAGATACGCAGTATTTT.

A few counts support this clonotype. This rearrangement joins TRBV2 to TRBJ2-7; the D is unclear. Per germline, CDR1 SNHLY and CDR2 FYNNEI. V dropped 6 bases and J dropped 2 bases, with 5 bases sitting between them. This CDR3 has 11 amino acids. CDR3 nucleotide sequence: TGTGCCAGCAGGGAAACCTACGAGCAGTACTTC. This encodes CASRETYEQYF.

The gene calls are TRBV6-2 or TRBV6-3 and TRBJ2-3; unclear D gene. V lost 3 bases to trimming and J lost 2 bases, with 3 bases between them. The germline CDR1 and CDR2 sequences are MNHEY and SVGEGT. The CDR3 is 12 residues long. CDR3 bases: TGTGCCAGCAGTTATGACACAGATACGCAGTATTTT. This codes for CASSYDTDTQYF.

This rearrangement joins TRBV29-1 to TRBJ2-7, with 7 bases identical to TRBD2. Germline CDR1 is SQVTM and CDR2 is ANQGSEA. This CDR3 region has 13 residues. Trimming took 1 base from V and 3 from J; bases not matched to a gene: 3. The CDR3 region is CSVEVPGGYEQYF. The CDR3 DNA is TGCAGCGTTGAAGTCCCGGGGGGCTACGAGCAGTACTTC.

This clonotype was detected many times. The rearrangement uses TRBV19 and TRBJ1-5; TRBD1 matches at 7 bases. V was pared by 2 bases and J by 5 bases, with 9 bases of the junction left unmatched. There are 16 residues in the CDR3. Germline-derived CDR1 and CDR2 are LNHDA and SQIVND (reference sequence). CDR3 coding DNA: TGTGCCAGTAGTATAACTCGGACAGGCGCACATCAGCCCCAGCATTTT. This codes for CASSITRTGAHQPQHF.